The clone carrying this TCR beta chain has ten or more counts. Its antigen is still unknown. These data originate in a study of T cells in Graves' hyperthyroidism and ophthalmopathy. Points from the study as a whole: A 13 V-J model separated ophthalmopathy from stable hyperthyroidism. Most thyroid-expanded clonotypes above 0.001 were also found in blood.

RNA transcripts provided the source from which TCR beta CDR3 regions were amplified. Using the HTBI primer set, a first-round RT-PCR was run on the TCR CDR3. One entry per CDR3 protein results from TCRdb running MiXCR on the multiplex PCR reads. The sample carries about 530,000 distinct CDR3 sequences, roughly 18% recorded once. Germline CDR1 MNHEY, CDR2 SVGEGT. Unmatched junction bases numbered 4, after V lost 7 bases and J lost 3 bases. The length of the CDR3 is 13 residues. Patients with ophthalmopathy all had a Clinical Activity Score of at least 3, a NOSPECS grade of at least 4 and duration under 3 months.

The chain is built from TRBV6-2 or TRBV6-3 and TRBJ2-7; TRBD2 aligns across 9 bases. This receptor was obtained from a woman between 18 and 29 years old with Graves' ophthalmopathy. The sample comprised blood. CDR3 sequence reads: CASIRREGYEQYF. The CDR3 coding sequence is TGTGCCAGCATCCGGCGGGAGGGCTACGAGCAGTACTTC.